This TCR beta chain is drawn from a study of T cell responses to AZD1222 COVID-19 vaccine. Germline lookup yields CDR1 MDHEN and CDR2 SYDVKM. Unmatched junction bases numbered 6, after V lost 0 bases and J lost 5 bases. The CDR3 totals 16 residues. Study-level findings and limits: Vaccination with two AZD1222 doses was followed by a rise in Spike-specific TCR breadth and depth. Repertoires in all cases were sampled only once the peak T cell response had passed.

A remark on this clone: Its antigen is not known.

TCRdb keeps only in-frame clones here, not all; method: immunoSEQ multiplex PCR. Found here are about 81,000 clones, 90% of them singletons; the top ten hold about 5%. This clonotype was sampled from an adult who received the AZD1222 COVID-19 vaccine. The source was peripheral blood, collected 28 days after the second AZD1222 dose. This chain uses TRBV28 with TRBJ1-5; 8 nucleotides agree with TRBD1. The CDR3 protein is CASSLWLTGADQPQHF. CDR3 DNA sequence: TGTGCCAGCAGTTTATGGTTGACAGGGGCGGATCAGCCCCAGCATTTT.